The rows below give T cell receptor beta chains drawn from one sample of a study of T cell responses to AZD1222 COVID-19 vaccine. The assay was immunoSEQ multiplex PCR, and TCRdb's table has in-frame clones only and misses some. The profile covers under 100,000 clones, with roughly 90% appearing a single time and around 5.3% taken by the ten largest. The material was peripheral blood, obtained on day 0 of AZD1222 vaccination. The receptors were gathered from an adult in good health. Each CDR3 is given with its conserved first and last residue. The order of the fields is V gene, CDR3 protein.

TRBV19 | CASSMYEQYF
TRBV10-3 | CAISVGASSGNTIYF
TRBV10-3 | CAISELGQGGNQPQHF
TRBV5-1 | CALRGVGGTPRETQYF
TRBV14 | CASSQFGAGPMNTEAFF
TRBV18 | CASSPAQNTEAFF
TRBV10-2 | CASLLGRVNTGELFF
TRBV6-4 | CASSDSPGGMGEQFF
TRBV7-6 | CASSLAMTGGPLSSGNTIYF
TRBV28 | CASSSRHLAHQPQHF
TRBV30 | CAWRLRLGGNYGYTF
TRBV7-9 | CASSFSEGGHEQYF
TRBV5-1 | CASQREGGTEAFF
TRBV19 | CASSIRGQGYNEQFF
TRBV2 | CASSVRGASYNEQFF
TRBV18 | CASSPGQTDQETQYF
TRBV27 | CASSLRQANQPQHF
TRBV25-1 | CASSDGQGETGELFF
TRBV28 | CASSTQGREKLFF
TRBV6-5 | CATAGPRTEAFF
TRBV7-7 | CASSLEGNADTQYF
TRBV5-1 | CASRSGTGANYGYTF
TRBV28 | CASSSYHQGNYGYTF
TRBV7-2 | CASSLRLYLEQFF
TRBV15 | CATSRVSPNEQFF
TRBV28 | CASSLPQGQEGAFF
TRBV28 | CASSTPTGVNEKLFF
TRBV7-9 | CASSPNPGARSGYTF
TRBV4-3 | CASSQEGGDEQFF
TRBV6-1 | CASSEARGANQPQHF
TRBV7-6 | CASSLGGGGTYNEQFF
TRBV13 | CASGDGQLNTEAFF
TRBV12-3/TRBV12-4 | CASRPSGVYEQYF
TRBV18 | CASSPPRGAPTYEQYF
TRBV3-1/TRBV3-2 | CASSLESDGNSPLHF
TRBV6-5 | CASSSPGSPLHF
TRBV19 | CASSIYGDADYGYTF
TRBV19 | CASSPRPGQLNTEAFF
TRBV6-5 | CASSYFGTVSNQPQHF
TRBV5-4 | CASSPADRTATQYF
TRBV6-2/TRBV6-3 | CASSTSLEQYF
TRBV10-3 | CAISEFGEQYF
TRBV6-2/TRBV6-3 | CASSPLPLYYGPNEQFF
TRBV2 | CASSDGAGNQPQHF
TRBV7-2 | CASSGGTSGSPAKNIQYF
TRBV9 | CASSVGGETYEQYF
TRBV6-1 | CASSEGGQGYRWHGYTF
TRBV6-2/TRBV6-3 | CASSYKSLTAYEQYF
TRBV6-6 | CASSGQVSYNEQFF
TRBV12-3/TRBV12-4 | CASSLGRGQYF
TRBV6-2/TRBV6-3 | CASSYLGTGSYNQPQHF
TRBV7-2 | CASTYWTGITGELFF
TRBV9 | CASSQTPRTDQETQYF
TRBV9 | CASSVGAGRGADTQYF
TRBV5-1 | CASSSEQPGQGWYGYTF
TRBV6-5 | CASSYGAGANTGELFF
TRBV10-1 | CASSESVVSEAFF
TRBV18 | CASARQGAANEKLFF
TRBV30 | CAWSTGKTNEKLFF
TRBV6-5 | CASTQTGTGNTEAFF